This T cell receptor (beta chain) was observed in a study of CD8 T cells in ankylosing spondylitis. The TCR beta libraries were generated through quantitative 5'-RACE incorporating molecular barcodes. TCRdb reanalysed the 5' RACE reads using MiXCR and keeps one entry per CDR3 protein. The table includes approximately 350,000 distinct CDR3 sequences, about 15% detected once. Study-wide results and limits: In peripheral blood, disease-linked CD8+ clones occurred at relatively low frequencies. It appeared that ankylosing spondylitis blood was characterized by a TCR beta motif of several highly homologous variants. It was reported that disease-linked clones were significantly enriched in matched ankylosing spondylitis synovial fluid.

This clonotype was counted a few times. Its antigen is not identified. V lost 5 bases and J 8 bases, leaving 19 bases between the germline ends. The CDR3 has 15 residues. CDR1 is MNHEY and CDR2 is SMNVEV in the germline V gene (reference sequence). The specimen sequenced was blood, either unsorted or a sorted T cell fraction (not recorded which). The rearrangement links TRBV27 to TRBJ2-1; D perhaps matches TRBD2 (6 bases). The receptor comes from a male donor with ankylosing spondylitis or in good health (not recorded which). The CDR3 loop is CASSLRDSVGDEQFF. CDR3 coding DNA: TGTGCCAGCAGTCTCCGGGACTCCGTCGGGGATGAGCAGTTCTTC.